The TCR beta chain described here comes from a study of T cells in localized non-small cell lung cancer. Points from the study as a whole: In adjacent lung appeared a median around 57 of the top 100 tumor clones. Because sequencing included only one region (of the tumor), heterogeneity remains possible. Exceeding tumor, uninvolved adjacent lung had the highest T cell clonality.

With regard to this clone: Its antigen is unknown.

Only in-frame clones appear in the TCRdb table, and some are missing; sequencing was by immunoSEQ multiplex PCR. The profile shows about 35,000 clones, 75% to 95% of them singletons. The CDR3 consists of 13 residues. Trimming took 6 bases from V and 1 from J, leaving 9 bases between them. The V gene's germline CDR1 is MDHEN and CDR2 SYDVKM. The clonotype originates from a female donor of 60 years or more with stage II lung adenocarcinoma. The material sequenced was peripheral blood mononuclear cells, taken before any cancer treatment. The chain is built from TRBV28 and TRBJ1-2; no definite D call. CDR3 nucleotide sequence: TGTGCCAGCAGGCCGCCCGATAACTATGGCTACACCTTC. Translating gives CASRPPDNYGYTF.